This T cell receptor beta chain was documented in a study of T cell responses to AZD1222 COVID-19 vaccine. Study-level results: It should be noted that donors were predominantly white British and more often female, and clonal diversity was possibly underestimated.

Clones were sequenced by immunoSEQ multiplex PCR, and TCRdb holds only the in-frame ones, with some missing. The top ten hold 6.5% to 8.5% of the sample, which has tens of thousands of clones, roughly 90% seen once. With respect to this clone: Antigen specificity is unknown.

This sample comprised peripheral blood, obtained 28 days after the second AZD1222 dose. The TCR comes from an adult who received the AZD1222 COVID-19 vaccine.

The CDR3 is CASSPGSGETQYF. CDR3 DNA: TGTGCCAGCAGCCCCGGTTCTGGGGAGACCCAGTACTTC. The chain employs TRBV28 and TRBJ2-5; D gene unclear. Germline CDR1 and CDR2: MDHEN and SYDVKM. CDR3 length equals 13 residues. V was shortened by 6 bases and J by 5 bases, with 13 bases between the two germline ends.